These T cell receptor beta chains were read from a single sample in a study of T cells in Graves' hyperthyroidism and ophthalmopathy. MiXCR was run by TCRdb on the multiplex PCR reads, yielding one entry per CDR3 protein. The repertoire holds some 420,000 distinct CDR3 sequences, roughly an eighth seen once, with 5.3% in the top ten. The sample consisted of blood. The origin of the receptors is a woman aged 18-35 years with Graves' hyperthyroidism. CDR3s include the opening cysteine and the closing phenylalanine or tryptophan. A D gene is named only where the DNA matches it firmly. Clone size is given for some rows only: seen once, a few or many times, or a class if the clone is expanded.

J gene: TRBJ2-3; D gene: .; clone size: many; V gene: TRBV7-2; CDR3 DNA: TGTGCCAGCAGCTTAGCTAGGACTACCGACACAGATACGCAGTATTTT; CDR3 protein: CASSLARTTDTDTQYF
J gene: TRBJ1-3; D gene: .; clone size: .; V gene: TRBV7-9; CDR3 DNA: TGTGCCGGCAGCACCGACCCGACGCTCTCTGGAAACACCATATATTTT; CDR3 protein: CAGSTDPTLSGNTIYF
J gene: TRBJ2-7; D gene: .; clone size: many; V gene: TRBV20-1; CDR3 DNA: TGCAGTGCGACGGCGGGTTACGAGCAGTACTTC; CDR3 protein: CSATAGYEQYF
J gene: TRBJ2-7; D gene: .; clone size: many; V gene: TRBV20-1; CDR3 DNA: TGCAGTGCTACCGAGATCAAAGATCCGCGGGAGCAGTACTTC; CDR3 protein: CSATEIKDPREQYF
J gene: TRBJ1-1; D gene: .; clone size: many; V gene: TRBV6-1; CDR3 DNA: TGTGCCAGCGACGGACACAAAGGGAACACTGAAGCTTTCTTT; CDR3 protein: CASDGHKGNTEAFF
J gene: TRBJ2-1; D gene: TRBD2; clone size: many; V gene: TRBV7-2; CDR3 DNA: TGTGCCAGCAGCGTATCCGGGACTAGCGGGAATTACAATGAGCAGTTCTTC; CDR3 protein: CASSVSGTSGNYNEQFF
J gene: TRBJ2-3; D gene: .; clone size: many; V gene: TRBV7-2; CDR3 DNA: TGTGCCAGCAGCTTATACTTAGCGACTAGCACAGATACGCAGTATTTT; CDR3 protein: CASSLYLATSTDTQYF
J gene: TRBJ2-3; D gene: TRBD2; clone size: many; V gene: TRBV20-1; CDR3 DNA: TGCAGTGCCAACCGGGACTACACAGATACGCAGTATTTT; CDR3 protein: CSANRDYTDTQYF
J gene: TRBJ2-1; D gene: .; clone size: many; V gene: TRBV7-9; CDR3 DNA: TGTGCCAGCAGCTCACGGGACGGCCGATACAATGAGCAGTTCTTC; CDR3 protein: CASSSRDGRYNEQFF
J gene: TRBJ2-7; D gene: .; clone size: many; V gene: TRBV10-3; CDR3 DNA: TGTGCCATCAGTGACAGGCGACTAAGCTACGAGCAGTACTTC; CDR3 protein: CAISDRRLSYEQYF
J gene: TRBJ1-1; D gene: .; clone size: .; V gene: TRBV6-6; CDR3 DNA: TGTGCCGGCAGTTACGGGTTTGGGGTCGCTAGGGACACTGAAGCTTTCTTT; CDR3 protein: CAGSYGFGVARDTEAFF
J gene: TRBJ2-7; D gene: TRBD1; clone size: few; V gene: TRBV28; CDR3 DNA: TGTGCCACCTCGACAGGGGCTAATCCTTCCTACGAGCAGTACTTC; CDR3 protein: CATSTGANPSYEQYF
J gene: TRBJ2-7; D gene: TRBD1; clone size: few; V gene: TRBV12-3/TRBV12-4; CDR3 DNA: TGTGCCAGCAGTTTAGAGACAGGGAGCTCCTACGAGCAGTACTTC; CDR3 protein: CASSLETGSSYEQYF
J gene: TRBJ1-4; D gene: .; clone size: .; V gene: TRBV30; CDR3 DNA: TGTGCCTGGAGTGTTAGGACGGCGCCTTTTAATGAAAAACTGTTTTTT; CDR3 protein: CAWSVRTAPFNEKLFF
J gene: TRBJ2-1; D gene: .; clone size: many; V gene: TRBV24-1; CDR3 DNA: TGTGCCACCAGTGATTTGTCGGAGCAGGCCCCGGATGAGCAGTTCTTC; CDR3 protein: CATSDLSEQAPDEQFF
J gene: TRBJ2-3; D gene: TRBD2; clone size: .; V gene: TRBV12-3/TRBV12-4; CDR3 DNA: TGTGCCAGCACCCCTTCGGGACTAGCGCCCCCAGATACGCAGTATTTT; CDR3 protein: CASTPSGLAPPDTQYF
J gene: TRBJ2-7; D gene: TRBD2; clone size: many; V gene: TRBV20-1; CDR3 DNA: TGCAGTGCTAGTACACTAGCGGGAGGTAACGAGCAGTACTTC; CDR3 protein: CSASTLAGGNEQYF
J gene: TRBJ1-1; D gene: TRBD1; clone size: .; V gene: TRBV7-2; CDR3 DNA: TGTGCCAGCAGGGGGGGACAGGGGGCGATGGGCACTGAAGCTTTCTTT; CDR3 protein: CASRGGQGAMGTEAFF